This T cell receptor (beta chain) was captured in a study of T cell repertoires in cytomegalovirus infection. TCRdb recomputed calls from the reads with MiXCR, one row per CDR3 protein. This table has about 310,000 distinct CDR3 sequences, 20% to 25% appearing once. Germline assignment: CDR1 MNHEY and CDR2 SMNVEV (reference sequence). CDR3 size: 16 residues. Between the trimmed V and J ends, which lost 2 bases and 0 bases, there was a span of 12 bases. For this clonotype: Its antigen is still unknown.

This specimen consisted of cultured PBMCs, obtained from culture after CMV antigen stimulation. This TCR was recovered from a human donor in good health (CMV status not recorded). Some clones in this sample may be carry-over from other donors' samples. This chain links TRBV27 with TRBJ2-3; D gene unclear. This CDR3 reads CASSLIPALSTDTQYF. The DNA for the CDR3 is TGTGCCAGCAGTTTAATCCCAGCACTGAGCACAGATACGCAGTATTTT.